The 12 T cell receptor beta chains below were found in one sample sequenced in a study of STAT5B mutations in CD4+ large granular lymphocyte leukemia (dated by TCRdb to between 2020 and 2023). The library was produced with the immunoSEQ multiplex PCR assay. This is the immuneACCESS table as TCRdb keeps it, with only in-frame sequences that have V and J called. A part of the clones is gone; compared with another copy, unresolved V genes explain less than half, and the rest is unexplained. In all, the sample holds more than 30,000 clones, and roughly 91% of those were seen once. 0.4% to 0.5% of the sample is held by the ten biggest clonotypes. Sequencing was carried out using CD4+ T cells from blood buffy coats. Source of these receptors: a human donor in good health.

This clone was seen a single time. This chain joins TRBV30 and TRBJ2-1, with 7 bases matching TRBD2. After removal of 1 base from V and 7 bases from J, the junction contained 7 bases not matched to a gene. The CDR3 length is 14 residues. Germline loops: CDR1 GTSNPN, CDR2 SVGIG (reference sequence). The CDR3 nucleotides read TGTGCCTGGAGTGCCGGACTAGGTCGTAATGAGCAGTTCTTC. Its translation: CAWSAGLGRNEQFF.

This chain's CDR3 is CASSFQAGLNSPLHF. In DNA, the CDR3 is TGTGCCAGCAGCTTCCAGGCAGGGTTGAATTCACCCCTCCACTTT. The genes are TRBV5-4 and TRBJ1-6; TRBD1 might be the D (5 bases). V lost 2 bases to trimming and J lost 7 bases, with 13 bases between them. Germline lookup yields CDR1 SGHNT and CDR2 YYREEE (reference sequence). This CDR3 has 15 residues.

This chain links TRBV5-1 with TRBJ2-4; 9 bases line up with TRBD2. Germline CDR1 SGHRS, CDR2 YFSETQ. Trimming took 5 bases from V and 2 from J; bases not matched to a gene: 5. The CDR3 loop spans 15 amino acids. CDR3 DNA sequence: TGCGCCAGCAGTCCGGCGGGAGGGACCAAAAACATTCAGTACTTC. It translates to CASSPAGGTKNIQYF.

The chain recombines TRBV9 with TRBJ2-3, with D tentatively TRBD2 (6 bases). The CDR3 covers 14 residues. V was trimmed by 0 bases and J by 6 bases, leaving 11 bases between them. Per the germline V gene, CDR1 is SGDLS and CDR2 is YYNGEE. CDR3 DNA sequence: TGTGCCAGCAGCGTAGAAGCGGGTTTGGATACGCAGTATTTT. Translating gives CASSVEAGLDTQYF.

The rearrangement joins TRBV19 to TRBJ1-1, with D possibly TRBD1 on 6 matching bases. With 1 base removed from V and 1 base from J, the gap between germline ends came to 10 bases. This CDR3 has 15 amino acids. The germline CDR1 and CDR2 sequences are LNHDA and SQIVND (reference sequence). CDR3 amino acids: CASSIGGGANTEAFF. For the CDR3, the DNA is TGTGCCAGTAGTATAGGCGGGGGGGCGAACACTGAAGCTTTCTTT.

The chain uses TRBV5-8 and TRBJ1-1; 7 bases map to TRBD1. The V segment lost 0 bases and the J segment 0 bases; nucleotides outside the gene matches: 2. Germline assignment: CDR1 SGHTS and CDR2 YDEGEE. The CDR3 length is 15 residues. The DNA for the CDR3 is TGTGCCAGCAGCTTGGGACAGGGCATGAACACTGAAGCTTTCTTT. It translates to CASSLGQGMNTEAFF.

The rearrangement links TRBV7-9 to TRBJ2-7, with no clear D. Germline V gene data show CDR1 as SEHNR and CDR2 as FQNEAQ (reference sequence). Trimming removed 5 bases from V and 2 bases from J, with 10 bases in between. This CDR3 is built from 13 residues. The chain's CDR3 is CASSPLLTYEQYF. The DNA of the CDR3 is TGTGCCAGCAGCCCCCTTCTTACCTACGAGCAGTACTTC.

The chain has TRBV11-3 and TRBJ1-2; D is possibly TRBD1 (6 bases). Germline CDR1 is SGHNT and CDR2 is YENEEA. Deletions cut 5 bases from V and 6 bases from J, with 13 bases between. This CDR3 region has 13 residues. The CDR3 loop is CASSQGQWHGYTF. CDR3 in DNA: TGTGCCAGCAGCCAAGGACAGTGGCATGGCTACACCTTC.

The V call is TRBV18, the J call TRBJ1-2; unclear D gene. Germline V lookup: CDR1 KGHSH, CDR2 LQKENI. The CDR3 has 13 residues. V was clipped by 5 bases and J by 2 bases, with 9 bases between them. Here the CDR3 reads CASSEAENYGYTF. CDR3 DNA sequence: TGTGCCAGCTCAGAGGCGGAGAACTATGGCTACACCTTC.

The J gene is TRBJ1-5, the V gene TRBV28; 8 bases line up with TRBD1. CDR1 and CDR2 (germline): MDHEN, SYDVKM. The trim removed 6 bases at V and 3 bases at J, leaving 4 bases unmatched. The CDR3 is made up of 14 amino acids. CDR3 loop: CASSGQGDNQPQHF. CDR3 DNA: TGTGCCAGCAGCGGACAGGGTGACAATCAGCCCCAGCATTTT. The full variable domain, completed using reference TRBV28 and TRBJ1-5, is DVKVTQSSRYLVKRTGEKVFLECVQDMDHENMFWYRQDPGLGLRLIYFSYDVKMKEKGDIPEGYSVSREKKERFSLILESASTNQTSMYLCASSGQGDNQPQHFGDGTRLSIL.

V and J are TRBV9 and TRBJ2-5; D ambiguous. The ends were cut back, 4 bases at V and 0 bases at J, with 10 bases in the middle. Germline CDR1 and CDR2: SGDLS and YYNGEE. The CDR3 is 14 residues long. In nucleotides, the CDR3 is TGTGCCAGCAGCTCCCCTGGCTACCAAGAGACCCAGTACTTC. Amino acid sequence: CASSSPGYQETQYF.

The chain joins TRBV28 to TRBJ1-2, with D maybe TRBD1 (5 bases). Trimming cost V 5 bases and J 8 bases, with 9 bases left between them. CDR3 length: 11 residues. CDR1 and CDR2 (germline): MDHEN, SYDVKM. CDR3 in amino acids: CASSLGGGYTF. Written as DNA, the CDR3 is TGTGCCAGCAGTCTCGGGGGGGGCTACACCTTC.